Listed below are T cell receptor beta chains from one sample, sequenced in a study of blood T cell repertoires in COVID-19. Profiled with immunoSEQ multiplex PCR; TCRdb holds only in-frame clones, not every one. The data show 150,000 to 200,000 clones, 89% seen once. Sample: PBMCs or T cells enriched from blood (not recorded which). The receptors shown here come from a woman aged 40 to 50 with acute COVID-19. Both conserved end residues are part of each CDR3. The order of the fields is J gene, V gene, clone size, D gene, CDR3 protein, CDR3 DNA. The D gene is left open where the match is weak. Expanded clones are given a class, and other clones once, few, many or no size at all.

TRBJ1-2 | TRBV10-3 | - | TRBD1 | CATRPGPGTGDAYYGYTF | TGTGCCACTCGACCAGGCCCCGGGACAGGGGATGCCTACTATGGCTACACCTTC
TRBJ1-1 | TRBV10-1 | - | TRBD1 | CASSESPQGATEAFF | TGCGCCAGCAGTGAGTCGCCACAGGGGGCCACTGAAGCTTTCTTT
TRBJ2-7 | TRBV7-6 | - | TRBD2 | CASSPRTSDYEQYF | TGTGCCAGCAGCCCCCGGACTAGCGACTACGAGCAGTACTTC
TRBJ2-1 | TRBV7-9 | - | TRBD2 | CASSPQRGGRNEQFF | TGTGCCAGCAGCCCTCAGCGGGGGGGCCGGAATGAGCAGTTCTTC
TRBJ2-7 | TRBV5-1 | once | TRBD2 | CASSPGLAGAVHEQYF | TGCGCCAGCAGCCCGGGACTAGCGGGAGCTGTCCACGAGCAGTACTTC
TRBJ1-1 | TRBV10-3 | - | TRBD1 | CAISEPKQGGDTEAFF | TGTGCCATCAGTGAACCTAAACAGGGGGGTGACACTGAAGCTTTCTTT
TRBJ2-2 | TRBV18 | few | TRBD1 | CASSQGTGRNTGELFF | TGTGCCAGCTCCCAAGGGACAGGGAGGAACACCGGGGAGCTGTTTTTT
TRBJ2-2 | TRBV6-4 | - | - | CASSVLSGTGELFF | TGTGCCAGTTCTGTCCTTTCGGGCACCGGGGAGCTGTTTTTT
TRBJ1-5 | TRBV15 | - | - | CATSRNRGNQPQHF | TGTGCCACCAGCAGAAACAGGGGCAATCAGCCCCAGCATTTT
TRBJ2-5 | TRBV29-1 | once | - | CSVELRGEGETQYF | TGCAGCGTTGAACTCAGGGGAGAGGGTGAGACCCAGTACTTC
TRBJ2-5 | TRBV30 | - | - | CAWSAILGAETQYF | TGTGCCTGGAGTGCCATTTTGGGGGCAGAGACCCAGTACTTC
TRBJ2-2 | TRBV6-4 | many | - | CASSERTNTGELFF | TGTGCCAGCAGTGAGAGAACGAACACCGGGGAGCTGTTTTTT
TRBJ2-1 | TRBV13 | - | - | CASSLDANYNEQFF | TGTGCCAGCAGCTTAGACGCGAATTACAATGAGCAGTTCTTC
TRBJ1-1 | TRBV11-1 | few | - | CASSLSFRVTEAFF | TGTGCCAGCAGCCTTTCATTCAGGGTGACTGAAGCTTTCTTT
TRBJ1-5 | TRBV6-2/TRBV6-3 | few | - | CASSYLRGSNQPQHF | TGTGCCAGCAGTTACCTCCGCGGTAGCAATCAGCCCCAGCATTTT
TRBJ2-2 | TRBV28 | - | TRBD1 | CASIRDRAVGELFF | TGTGCCAGCATAAGGGACAGGGCGGTCGGGGAGCTGTTTTTT
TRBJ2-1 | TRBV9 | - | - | CASSGFRGDNEQFF | TGTGCCAGCAGCGGTTTCCGGGGTGACAATGAGCAGTTCTTC
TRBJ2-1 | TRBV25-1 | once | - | CASTMGHPNEQFF | TGTGCCAGCACTATGGGGCACCCCAATGAGCAGTTCTTC
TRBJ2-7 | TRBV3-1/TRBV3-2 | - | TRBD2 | CASSQATTSDPYEQYF | TGTGCCAGCAGCCAAGCCACGACTAGCGACCCCTACGAGCAGTACTTC
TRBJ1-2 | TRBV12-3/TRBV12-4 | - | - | CASSRASNYGYTF | TGTGCCAGCAGCCGAGCTTCTAACTATGGCTACACCTTC
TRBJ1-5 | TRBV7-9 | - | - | CASSPPGGQGQPQHF | TGTGCCAGCAGTCCCCCCGGGGGGCAGGGTCAGCCCCAGCATTTT
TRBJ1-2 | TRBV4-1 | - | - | CASSQLTDNYGYTF | TGCGCCAGCAGCCAATTGACAGATAACTATGGCTACACCTTC
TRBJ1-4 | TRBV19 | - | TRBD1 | CASSAQGAREKLFF | TGTGCCAGTAGCGCCCAGGGGGCGCGGGAAAAACTGTTTTTT
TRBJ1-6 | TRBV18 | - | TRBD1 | CASSPLGTGINSPLHF | TGTGCCAGCTCACCCCTCGGGACAGGCATAAATTCACCCCTCCACTTT
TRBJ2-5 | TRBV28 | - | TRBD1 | CASSFPGGAGETQYF | TGTGCCAGCAGTTTTCCAGGGGGCGCGGGAGAGACCCAGTACTTC
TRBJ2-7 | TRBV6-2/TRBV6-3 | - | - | CASSNRESYSYEQYF | TGTGCCAGCAGTAACAGGGAGAGCTACTCCTACGAGCAGTACTTC
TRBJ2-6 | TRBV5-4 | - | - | CASSSSAQGLVWGANVLTF | TGTGCCAGCAGCTCCTCGGCGCAGGGGTTGGTTTGGGGGGCCAACGTCCTGACTTTC
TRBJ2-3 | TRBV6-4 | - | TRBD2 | CASSRTSGTDTQYF | TGTGCCAGCAGCCGTACTAGCGGCACAGATACGCAGTATTTT
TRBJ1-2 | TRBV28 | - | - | CASSPLGGQYLNYGYTF | TGTGCCAGCAGTCCCCTAGGCGGACAGTACTTAAACTATGGCTACACCTTC
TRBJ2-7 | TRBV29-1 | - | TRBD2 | CSVTGTSGGGSYEQYF | TGCAGCGTCACCGGGACTAGCGGGGGGGGCTCCTACGAGCAGTACTTC
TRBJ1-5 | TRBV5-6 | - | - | CASSLWGGQPQHF | TGTGCCAGCAGCTTGTGGGGGGGGCAGCCCCAGCATTTT
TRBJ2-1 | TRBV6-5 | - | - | CASSYLREQFF | TGTGCCAGCAGTTACCTTCGTGAGCAGTTCTTC
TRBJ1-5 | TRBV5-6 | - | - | CASSEGVLGNQPQHF | TGTGCCAGCAGCGAAGGGGTTTTGGGCAATCAGCCCCAGCATTTT
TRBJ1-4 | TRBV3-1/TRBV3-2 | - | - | CASSQTGSNEKLFF | TGTGCCAGCAGCCAGACAGGTTCTAATGAAAAACTGTTTTTT
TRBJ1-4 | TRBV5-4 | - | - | CASSPGPNEKLFF | TGTGCCAGCAGTCCAGGGCCTAATGAAAAACTGTTTTTT
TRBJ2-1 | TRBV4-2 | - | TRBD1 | CASSRLSGQGAYNEQFF | TGTGCCAGCAGCCGTTTATCGGGACAGGGGGCCTACAATGAGCAGTTCTTC
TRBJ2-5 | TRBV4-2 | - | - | CASSQGAGSAETQYF | TGTGCCAGCAGCCAAGGGGCTGGCTCCGCAGAGACCCAGTACTTC
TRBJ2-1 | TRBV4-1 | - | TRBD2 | CASSQVDGGVNEQFF | TGCGCCAGCAGCCAAGTTGACGGGGGGGTCAATGAGCAGTTCTTC
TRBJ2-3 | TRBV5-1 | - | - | CASSLGGSTDTQYF | TGCGCCAGCAGCTTGGGCGGGAGCACAGATACGCAGTATTTT
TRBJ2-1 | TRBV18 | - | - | CASSPPAGSSSEQFF | TGTGCCAGCTCACCACCGGCGGGTAGTAGTAGTGAGCAGTTCTTC
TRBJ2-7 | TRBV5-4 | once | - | CASSLDLGNYEQYF | TGTGCCAGCAGCTTGGACCTCGGGAACTACGAGCAGTACTTC
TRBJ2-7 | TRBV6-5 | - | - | CASKEDSFSYEQYF | TGTGCCAGCAAGGAGGACAGCTTCTCCTACGAGCAGTACTTC
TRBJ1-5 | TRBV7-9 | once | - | CASSLAAAQPQHF | TGTGCCAGCAGCTTAGCGGCCGCTCAGCCCCAGCATTTT
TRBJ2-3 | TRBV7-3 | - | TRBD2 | CASSPTGGAPDTQYF | TGTGCCAGCAGCCCAACCGGGGGGGCCCCAGATACGCAGTATTTT
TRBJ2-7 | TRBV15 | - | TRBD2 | CATSRESGRLSYEQYF | TGTGCCACCAGCAGGGAAAGCGGGAGGCTCTCCTACGAGCAGTACTTC
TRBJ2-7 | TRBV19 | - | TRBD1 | CASSLQGIAYEQYF | TGTGCCAGTAGTCTACAGGGGATAGCCTACGAGCAGTACTTC
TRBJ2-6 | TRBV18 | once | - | CASSPQSSGANVLTF | TGTGCCAGCTCACCACAGAGTAGTGGGGCCAACGTCCTGACTTTC
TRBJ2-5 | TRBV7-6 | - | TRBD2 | CASSSPALAGPLPQTQYF | TGTGCCAGCAGCTCCCCGGCGCTAGCGGGACCTTTACCACAGACCCAGTACTTC